A single T cell receptor (beta chain) is shown here with its context. This sample was included in a study of OX40 agonist ivuxolimab in advanced cancers. Sequencing used immunoSEQ multiplex PCR; TCRdb keeps in-frame clones, though not all of them. The sample contains about 82,000 clones, 80% to 90% of which appear only once. The sample consisted of CD4+ or CD8+ T cells sorted from blood, taken in a trial of the OX40 agonist ivuxolimab. The receptor's source is an adult with an advanced solid tumor such as melanoma, head and neck, liver or kidney cancer.

The CDR3 loop reads CASSPPQPPYNEQFF. The CDR3 DNA reads as TGCGCCAGCTCTCCCCCTCAGCCCCCCTACAATGAGCAGTTCTTC. This chain links TRBV5-1 with TRBJ2-1; D is unresolved. The CDR3 extends over 15 amino acids. V dropped 7 bases and J dropped 2 bases, with 16 bases sitting between them. From germline, CDR1 is SGHRS and CDR2 YFSETQ.